The rows below give T cell receptor beta chains drawn from one sample of a study of blood T cell repertoires in COVID-19. Method: immunoSEQ multiplex PCR; TCRdb's copy keeps in-frame clones and lacks some. The sample consists of 200,000 or so clones, roughly 89% of them appearing once. The sample taken for sequencing was PBMCs or T cells enriched from blood (not recorded which). The source is a woman in her forties with acute COVID-19. Each CDR3 is given with its conserved first and last residue. The order of the fields is D gene, J gene, clone size, V gene, CDR3 protein, CDR3 DNA. D genes are given only for firm matches. Only some rows state a clone size, as once, few, many or a class for expanded clones.

d_call: TRBD2
j_call: TRBJ2-3
clone_size: -
v_call: TRBV6-5
cdr3_aa: CASWGGFLGTDTQYF
cdr3_nt: TGTGCCAGCTGGGGGGGGTTTCTGGGCACAGATACGCAGTATTTT

d_call: -
j_call: TRBJ2-7
clone_size: -
v_call: TRBV5-6
cdr3_aa: CASKKQGTYEQYF
cdr3_nt: TGTGCCAGCAAGAAACAGGGAACCTACGAGCAGTACTTC

d_call: -
j_call: TRBJ1-2
clone_size: -
v_call: TRBV6-1
cdr3_aa: CASSEGPNYGYTF
cdr3_nt: TGTGCCAGCAGTGAAGGGCCAAACTATGGCTACACCTTC

d_call: TRBD2
j_call: TRBJ2-1
clone_size: -
v_call: TRBV10-3
cdr3_aa: CAIRTGGFGGREVGQFF
cdr3_nt: TGTGCCATCAGAACCGGGGGGTTTGGCGGGAGGGAGGTCGGGCAGTTCTTC

d_call: -
j_call: TRBJ1-5
clone_size: -
v_call: TRBV12-5
cdr3_aa: CASGHGNVGDQPQHF
cdr3_nt: TGTGCTAGTGGCCACGGTAACGTCGGGGATCAGCCCCAGCATTTT

d_call: -
j_call: TRBJ2-1
clone_size: -
v_call: TRBV19
cdr3_aa: CASSDGGSNNEQFF
cdr3_nt: TGTGCCAGTAGTGACGGAGGATCTAACAATGAGCAGTTCTTC

d_call: -
j_call: TRBJ2-5
clone_size: -
v_call: TRBV18
cdr3_aa: CASSDQGLQETQYF
cdr3_nt: TGTGCCAGCTCGGACCAGGGCCTCCAAGAGACCCAGTACTTC

d_call: TRBD2
j_call: TRBJ2-2
clone_size: few
v_call: TRBV6-6
cdr3_aa: CASSRRLAGERTGELFF
cdr3_nt: TGTGCCAGCAGTCGTCGACTAGCGGGGGAGAGGACCGGGGAGCTGTTTTTT

d_call: -
j_call: TRBJ1-4
clone_size: -
v_call: TRBV20-1
cdr3_aa: CSARGEDKLFF
cdr3_nt: TGCAGTGCTAGAGGGGAGGATAAACTGTTTTTT

d_call: TRBD2
j_call: TRBJ2-5
clone_size: -
v_call: TRBV7-8
cdr3_aa: CASSFRGASGVGPAGRRETQYF
cdr3_nt: TGTGCCAGCAGCTTCCGAGGAGCTAGCGGGGTCGGCCCGGCGGGGAGGAGAGAGACCCAGTACTTC

d_call: TRBD1
j_call: TRBJ2-2
clone_size: -
v_call: TRBV7-8
cdr3_aa: CASSSSGTGSNTGELFF
cdr3_nt: TGTGCCAGCAGCTCATCCGGGACAGGGTCGAACACCGGGGAGCTGTTTTTT

d_call: -
j_call: TRBJ1-3
clone_size: -
v_call: TRBV28
cdr3_aa: CASSLWSARGNTIYF
cdr3_nt: TGTGCCAGCAGTTTATGGTCTGCGAGGGGAAACACCATATATTTT

d_call: TRBD1
j_call: TRBJ2-4
clone_size: once
v_call: TRBV6-2/TRBV6-3
cdr3_aa: CASSLLETGLNIQYF
cdr3_nt: TGTGCCAGCAGTCTCCTCGAGACAGGGCTAAACATTCAGTACTTC

d_call: TRBD1
j_call: TRBJ2-1
clone_size: once
v_call: TRBV24-1
cdr3_aa: CATSDLTGDTNEQFF
cdr3_nt: TGTGCCACCAGTGATTTGACAGGGGATACCAATGAGCAGTTCTTC

d_call: TRBD2
j_call: TRBJ2-1
clone_size: -
v_call: TRBV4-3
cdr3_aa: CASSPDPSGSYNEQFF
cdr3_nt: TGCGCCAGCAGCCCCGACCCTAGCGGTTCCTACAATGAGCAGTTCTTC

d_call: TRBD1
j_call: TRBJ1-4
clone_size: -
v_call: TRBV5-1
cdr3_aa: CASSLNGQGEGEKLFF
cdr3_nt: TGCGCCAGCAGCTTGAATGGACAGGGGGAAGGCGAAAAACTGTTTTTT

d_call: -
j_call: TRBJ1-2
clone_size: -
v_call: TRBV29-1
cdr3_aa: CSVRTANYGYTF
cdr3_nt: TGCAGCGTTAGGACAGCTAACTATGGCTACACCTTC

d_call: -
j_call: TRBJ2-1
clone_size: -
v_call: TRBV7-2
cdr3_aa: CASSSPQVSLNEQFF
cdr3_nt: TGTGCCAGCAGCTCCCCCCAGGTCTCCTTAAATGAGCAGTTCTTC